Below are 11 T cell receptor beta chains sequenced from a single sample in a study of T cell changes during pregnancy in multiple sclerosis. TCRdb's table, derived via immunoSEQ multiplex PCR, lists solely in-frame clones and lacks some. The sample shows about 32,000 clones, 91% of them seen only once. The specimen comprised CD8+ T cells from peripheral blood mononuclear cells, sampled in the second trimester of pregnancy. The receptors come from a female donor in good health, enrolled as a control in a pregnancy study.

The rearrangement links TRBV25-1 to TRBJ1-5; 7 nucleotides align to TRBD1. J lost 0 bases, V lost 6 bases, and 8 bases had no gene match. Germline-derived CDR1 and CDR2 are MGHDK and SYGVNS. The CDR3 is made up of 16 amino acids. CDR3 bases: TGTGCCAGCAGCGACAGGGCAGACGCTAGCAATCAGCCCCAGCATTTT. Its translation is CASSDRADASNQPQHF.

The gene calls are TRBV19 and TRBJ1-1; 8 nucleotides line up with TRBD1. The V segment lost 5 bases and the J segment 1 base; nucleotides outside the gene matches: 9. CDR1 and CDR2 from the germline V gene are LNHDA and SQIVND (reference sequence). This CDR3 has 16 residues. CDR3 residues: CASSASSGTGNTEAFF. The DNA for the CDR3 is TGTGCCAGTAGTGCTTCCTCCGGGACAGGGAACACTGAAGCTTTCTTT.

This chain joins TRBV5-6 and TRBJ2-7; 9 bases agree with TRBD1. Germline loops: CDR1 SGHDT, CDR2 YYEEEE. The CDR3 is made up of 14 amino acids. The trim removed 3 bases at V and 2 bases at J, leaving 3 bases unmatched. Here the CDR3 DNA reads TGTGCCAGCAGCTCGGACAGGGGTACCTACGAGCAGTACTTC. It codes for CASSSDRGTYEQYF.

This chain connects TRBV7-9 to TRBJ1-2; no clear D gene. Trimming removed 5 bases from V and 0 bases from J, with 19 bases in between. Germline values: CDR1 SEHNR, CDR2 FQNEAQ (reference sequence). This CDR3 is 17 amino acids long. CDR3 coding DNA: TGTGCCAGCAGCCGAGGGTACGGAAAAGAAGCTAACTATGGCTACACCTTC. Residues: CASSRGYGKEANYGYTF.

The chain joins TRBV4-3 to TRBJ2-1; 7 bases are shared with TRBD2. The V gene's germline CDR1 is LGHNA and CDR2 YSLEER. CDR3 length equals 20 residues. The J segment lost 5 bases and the V segment lost 1 base, leaving 20 bases of the junction unmatched. The CDR3: CASSQVRGTIGAAADNEQFF. The CDR3 bases are TGCGCCAGCAGCCAAGTTAGAGGGACTATCGGCGCGGCGGCAGACAATGAGCAGTTCTTC.

The chain uses TRBV6-4 and TRBJ2-2, with a possible D match to TRBD2 (6 bases). Germline loops: CDR1 MRHNA, CDR2 SNTAGT. This CDR3 has 12 amino acids. V lost 4 bases and J 6 bases, leaving 6 bases between the germline ends. CDR3 in DNA: TGTGCCAGCAGTGGCGGGGCCGGGGAGCTGTTTTTT. Its protein is CASSGGAGELFF.

The rearrangement links TRBV27 to TRBJ2-3; 9 bases agree with TRBD2. Germline CDR1 is MNHEY and CDR2 is SMNVEV (reference sequence). The CDR3 spans 14 residues. V lost 7 bases, J lost 3 bases, and 5 bases stayed unmatched. The CDR3 sequence: CASIGTSPTDTQYF. CDR3 nucleotide sequence: TGTGCCAGCATAGGGACTAGCCCAACAGATACGCAGTATTTT.

The V gene is TRBV5-4, the J gene TRBJ2-1; no definite D call. Germline V CDR1 and CDR2: SGHNT, YYREEE (reference sequence). Trimming took 4 bases from V and 6 from J, leaving 17 bases between them. The CDR3 runs 15 residues. CDR3 sequence reads: CASSADPEYGNEQFF. For the CDR3, the DNA is TGTGCCAGCAGCGCGGATCCAGAGTATGGCAATGAGCAGTTCTTC.

The V and J genes are TRBV27 and TRBJ2-1; possible D gene TRBD1, 5 bases. This CDR3 has 15 amino acids. V was shortened by 2 bases and J by 6 bases, with 14 bases between the two germline ends. Germline V gene lookup returns CDR1 MNHEY and CDR2 SMNVEV (reference sequence). The CDR3, as DNA: TGTGCCAGCAGTTTAATACTACCAAGGGGCAATGAGCAGTTCTTC. Encoded protein: CASSLILPRGNEQFF.

CDR3: CASSDPDRGGGYTF. The CDR3 DNA reads as TGTGCCAGCAGCGATCCGGACAGGGGAGGCGGCTACACCTTC. This chain uses TRBV7-3 with TRBJ1-2; 9 nucleotides align to TRBD1. This CDR3 contains 14 residues. Trimming at V came to 5 bases and at J to 8 bases, leaving 9 bases not matched to a gene. Germline-derived CDR1 and CDR2 are SGHTA and FQGTGA.

This clone has just one count. J is TRBJ2-7 and V is TRBV7-2; 8 bases map to TRBD1. From germline, CDR1 is SGHTA and CDR2 FQGNSA. Trimming cost V 2 bases and J 6 bases; bases outside gene matches: 6. The CDR3 totals 14 residues. The CDR3 is CASSLIQGDPEQYF. The CDR3 DNA is TGTGCCAGCAGCTTAATACAGGGGGATCCCGAGCAGTACTTC. The variable domain in full, with the rest retrieved from reference TRBV7-2 and TRBJ2-7, is GAGVSQSPSNKVTEKGKDVELRCDPISGHTALYWYRQSLGQGLEFLIYFQGNSAPDKSGLPSDRFSAERTGGSVSTLTIQRTQQEDSAVYLCASSLIQGDPEQYFGPGTRLTVT.